A selection of T cell receptor beta chains follows, all from one sample in a study of early T cells in non-severe SARS-CoV-2 infection. Using its own MiXCR run on the 5' RACE reads, TCRdb lists one record per CDR3 protein. Of 20,000 to 30,000 distinct CDR3 sequences listed, 3.5% to 5% are singletons. What was sequenced was whole blood. The receptors were sampled from an adult who was a healthcare worker with PCR-confirmed SARS-CoV-2 infection or an uninfected control (not recorded which). The CDR3 runs from the conserved cysteine through the conserved F or W. The order of the fields is V gene, D gene, J gene, clone size, CDR3 DNA, CDR3 protein. A D gene is named only where the DNA matches it firmly. Only part of the rows carry a size: once, few, many, or a class if the clone is expanded.

V gene: TRBV5-1; D gene: .; J gene: TRBJ1-1; clone size: many; CDR3 DNA: TGCGCCAGCAGTTTAATGGGGGGCCAGTACACTGAAGCTTTCTTT; CDR3 protein: CASSLMGGQYTEAFF
V gene: TRBV25-1; D gene: TRBD1; J gene: TRBJ1-5; clone size: many; CDR3 DNA: TGTGCCAGCAGTGAATATTCTAACCTGGACAGGGGTAATCAGCCCCAGCATTTT; CDR3 protein: CASSEYSNLDRGNQPQHF
V gene: TRBV7-8; D gene: TRBD2; J gene: TRBJ2-1; clone size: many; CDR3 DNA: TGTGCCAGCAGCTGGAGCCAAGGGACTAGCGGTAGAAGGAGTGAGCAGTTCTTC; CDR3 protein: CASSWSQGTSGRRSEQFF
V gene: TRBV11-2; D gene: .; J gene: TRBJ2-1; clone size: .; CDR3 DNA: TGTGCCAGCAGCTTGACTAGAGAGCAGTTCTTC; CDR3 protein: CASSLTREQFF
V gene: TRBV28; D gene: TRBD1; J gene: TRBJ2-7; clone size: many; CDR3 DNA: TGTGCCAGCAGTTTATCCGACAGGGACGAGCAGTACTTC; CDR3 protein: CASSLSDRDEQYF
V gene: TRBV2; D gene: .; J gene: TRBJ1-1; clone size: once; CDR3 DNA: TGTGCCAGCAGTGATCAGGGACAAAGGAACACTGAAGCTTTCTTT; CDR3 protein: CASSDQGQRNTEAFF
V gene: TRBV20-1; D gene: .; J gene: TRBJ2-1; clone size: many; CDR3 DNA: TGCAGTGCTAGAAAGGGGCACCTGTACAATGAGCAGTTCTTC; CDR3 protein: CSARKGHLYNEQFF
V gene: TRBV18; D gene: .; J gene: TRBJ2-7; clone size: .; CDR3 DNA: TGTGCCAGCTCACCTGTTGGATCCTACGAGCAGTACTTC; CDR3 protein: CASSPVGSYEQYF
V gene: TRBV6-1; D gene: .; J gene: TRBJ1-1; clone size: many; CDR3 DNA: TGTGCCAGCAGTGAAAGGGGCTACACTGAAGCTTTCTTT; CDR3 protein: CASSERGYTEAFF
V gene: TRBV10-2; D gene: .; J gene: TRBJ1-2; clone size: .; CDR3 DNA: TGCGCCAGCAGTGACAGGGCTAACTATGGCTACACCTTC; CDR3 protein: CASSDRANYGYTF
V gene: TRBV29-1; D gene: .; J gene: TRBJ2-1; clone size: many; CDR3 DNA: TGCAGTTACGGACAGCCAGCCTACAATGAGCAGTTCTTC; CDR3 protein: CSYGQPAYNEQFF
V gene: TRBV27; D gene: TRBD2; J gene: TRBJ2-1; clone size: .; CDR3 DNA: TGTGCCAGCAGTCCCCTCCTCCTAGCGGGAGGGAGGAATGAGCAGTTCTTC; CDR3 protein: CASSPLLLAGGRNEQFF
V gene: TRBV7-6; D gene: TRBD2; J gene: TRBJ2-5; clone size: many; CDR3 DNA: TGTGCCAGCAGCTTAGTGAGGGGAGGGAACCAAGAGACCCAGTACTTC; CDR3 protein: CASSLVRGGNQETQYF
V gene: TRBV3-1; D gene: .; J gene: TRBJ2-6; clone size: many; CDR3 DNA: TGTGCCAGCAGCCCAGGGGGGACACCTGTCTCTGGGGCCAACGTCCTGACTTTC; CDR3 protein: CASSPGGTPVSGANVLTF
V gene: TRBV2; D gene: TRBD1; J gene: TRBJ1-5; clone size: many; CDR3 DNA: TGTGCCAGCAGTGAAAGGACAGGGGTTGTGAAGCCCCAGCATTTT; CDR3 protein: CASSERTGVVKPQHF
V gene: TRBV28; D gene: TRBD1; J gene: TRBJ2-3; clone size: many; CDR3 DNA: TGTGCCGCAGGGGAGACAGGGGGCAAAGGTACGCAGTATTTT; CDR3 protein: CAAGETGGKGTQYF
V gene: TRBV4-2; D gene: .; J gene: TRBJ2-1; clone size: .; CDR3 DNA: TGTGCCAGCAGCCAGGGGACATACAATGAGCAGTTCTTC; CDR3 protein: CASSQGTYNEQFF
V gene: TRBV10-1; D gene: TRBD1; J gene: TRBJ2-4; clone size: many; CDR3 DNA: TGCGCCAGACCCCCGCCACAGGGGCTAGCCAAAAACATTCAGTACTTC; CDR3 protein: CARPPPQGLAKNIQYF
V gene: TRBV4-2; D gene: TRBD2; J gene: TRBJ2-1; clone size: .; CDR3 DNA: TGTGCCAGCAGCCACAGTCGGACTAGCGGGAGGGCCGGTCGCGGAAATGAGCAGTTCTTC; CDR3 protein: CASSHSRTSGRAGRGNEQFF
V gene: TRBV3-1; D gene: .; J gene: TRBJ1-2; clone size: .; CDR3 DNA: TGTGCCAGCAGCTGGTCAGGGTCCCCGGGCTACACCTTC; CDR3 protein: CASSWSGSPGYTF
V gene: TRBV2; D gene: TRBD2; J gene: TRBJ2-5; clone size: .; CDR3 DNA: TGTGCCAGCAGTCCTAGACTAGCGGGAGAAGAGACCCAGTACTTC; CDR3 protein: CASSPRLAGEETQYF
V gene: TRBV12-3/TRBV12-4; D gene: .; J gene: TRBJ2-7; clone size: many; CDR3 DNA: TGTGCCAGCAGTTCCGGGACCCCAACGGGGGAGCAGTACTTC; CDR3 protein: CASSSGTPTGEQYF
V gene: TRBV7-2; D gene: .; J gene: TRBJ2-1; clone size: many; CDR3 DNA: TGTGCCAGCAGCTCCCGTGGTAGCGGTTATGAGCAGTTCTTC; CDR3 protein: CASSSRGSGYEQFF